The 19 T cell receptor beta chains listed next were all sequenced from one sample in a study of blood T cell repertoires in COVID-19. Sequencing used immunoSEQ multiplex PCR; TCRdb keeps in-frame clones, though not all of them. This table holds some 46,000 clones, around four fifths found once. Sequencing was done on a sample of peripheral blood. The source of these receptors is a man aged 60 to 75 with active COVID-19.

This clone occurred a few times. Here the CDR3 DNA reads TGTGCCAGCAGTTATGGGACAGGGAACTACGAGCAGTACTTC. Protein: CASSYGTGNYEQYF. This chain uses TRBV6-2 or TRBV6-3 with TRBJ2-7; 9 bases align to TRBD1. Germline trimming cut 3 bases from V and 3 bases from J; bases unmatched to any gene: 3. CDR3 size: 14 residues. The germline V gene has CDR1 MNHEY and CDR2 SVGEGT.

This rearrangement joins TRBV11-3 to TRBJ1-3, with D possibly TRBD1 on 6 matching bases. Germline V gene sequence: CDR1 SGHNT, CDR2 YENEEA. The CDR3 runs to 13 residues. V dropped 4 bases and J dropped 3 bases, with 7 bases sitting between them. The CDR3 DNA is TGTGCCAGCAGCTCGGACAGTGGAAACACCATATATTTT. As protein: CASSSDSGNTIYF.

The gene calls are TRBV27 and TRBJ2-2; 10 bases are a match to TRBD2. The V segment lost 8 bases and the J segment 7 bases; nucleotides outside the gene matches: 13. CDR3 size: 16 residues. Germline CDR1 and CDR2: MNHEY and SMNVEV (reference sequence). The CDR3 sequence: CASGTLAGVPYGELFF. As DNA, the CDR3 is TGTGCCAGCGGGACCCTAGCGGGGGTTCCCTACGGGGAGCTGTTTTTT.

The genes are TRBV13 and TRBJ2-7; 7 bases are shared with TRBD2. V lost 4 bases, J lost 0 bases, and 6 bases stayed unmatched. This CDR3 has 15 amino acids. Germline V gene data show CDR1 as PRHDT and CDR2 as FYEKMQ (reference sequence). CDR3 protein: CASSSLAKSSYEQYF. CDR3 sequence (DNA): TGTGCCAGCAGCTCACTAGCGAAGTCCTCCTACGAGCAGTACTTC.

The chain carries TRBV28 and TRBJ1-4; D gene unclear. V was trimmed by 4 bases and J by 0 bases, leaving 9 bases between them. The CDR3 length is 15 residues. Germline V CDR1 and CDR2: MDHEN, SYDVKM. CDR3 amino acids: CASSSRRSTNEKLFF. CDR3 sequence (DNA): TGTGCCAGCAGTTCCCGGCGGTCAACTAATGAAAAACTGTTTTTT.

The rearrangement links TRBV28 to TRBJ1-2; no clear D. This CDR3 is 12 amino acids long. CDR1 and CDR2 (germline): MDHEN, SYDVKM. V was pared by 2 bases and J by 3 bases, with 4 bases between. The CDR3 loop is CASSLLYYGYTF. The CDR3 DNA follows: TGTGCCAGCAGTTTACTGTACTATGGCTACACCTTC.

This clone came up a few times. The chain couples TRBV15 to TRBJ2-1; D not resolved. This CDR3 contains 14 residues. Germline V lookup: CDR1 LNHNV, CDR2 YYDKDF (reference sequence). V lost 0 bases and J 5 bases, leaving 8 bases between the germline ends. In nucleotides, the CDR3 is TGTGCCACCAGCAGAGAATACAGTAACAATGAGCAGTTCTTC. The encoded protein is CATSREYSNNEQFF.

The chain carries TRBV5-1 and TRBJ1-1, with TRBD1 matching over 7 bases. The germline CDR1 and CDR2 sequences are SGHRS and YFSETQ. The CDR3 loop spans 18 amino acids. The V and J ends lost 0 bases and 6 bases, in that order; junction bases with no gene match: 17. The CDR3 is CASSLEGQQTWTNAEAFF. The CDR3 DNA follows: TGCGCCAGCAGCTTGGAGGGACAGCAAACATGGACAAACGCTGAAGCTTTCTTT.

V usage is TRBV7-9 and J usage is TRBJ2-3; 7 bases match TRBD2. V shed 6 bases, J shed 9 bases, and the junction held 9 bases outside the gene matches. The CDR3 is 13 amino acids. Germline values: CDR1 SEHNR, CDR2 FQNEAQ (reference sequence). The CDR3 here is CASSQRGEQTQYF. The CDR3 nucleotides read TGTGCCAGCAGTCAACGGGGGGAACAAACGCAGTATTTT.

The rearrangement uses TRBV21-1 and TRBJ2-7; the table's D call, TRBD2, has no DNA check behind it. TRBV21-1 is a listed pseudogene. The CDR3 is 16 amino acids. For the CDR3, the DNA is TGTGCCAGCAGCAAAGCGGCAGCGGGGCGAGGGGGCGAGCAGTACTTC. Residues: CASSKAAAGRGGEQYF.

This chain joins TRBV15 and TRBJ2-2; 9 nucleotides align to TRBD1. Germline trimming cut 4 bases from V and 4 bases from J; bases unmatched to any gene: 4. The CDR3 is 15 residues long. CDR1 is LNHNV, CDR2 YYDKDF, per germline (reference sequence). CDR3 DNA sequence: TGTGCCACCAGCAACCTGGACAGGGGCACCGGGGAGCTGTTTTTT. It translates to CATSNLDRGTGELFF.

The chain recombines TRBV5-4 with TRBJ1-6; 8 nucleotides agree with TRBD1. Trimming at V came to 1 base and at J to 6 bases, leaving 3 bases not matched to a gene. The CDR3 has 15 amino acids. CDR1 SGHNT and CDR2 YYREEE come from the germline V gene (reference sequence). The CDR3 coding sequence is TGTGCCAGCAGCTTGTACAGGGGGAGTAATTCACCCCTCCACTTT. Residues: CASSLYRGSNSPLHF.

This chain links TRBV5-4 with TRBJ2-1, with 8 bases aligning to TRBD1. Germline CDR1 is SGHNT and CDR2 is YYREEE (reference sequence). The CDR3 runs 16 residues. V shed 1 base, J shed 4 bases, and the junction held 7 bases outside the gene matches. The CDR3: CASSLTGTGRYNEQFF. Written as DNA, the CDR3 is TGTGCCAGCAGCTTGACCGGGACAGGTAGATACAATGAGCAGTTCTTC.

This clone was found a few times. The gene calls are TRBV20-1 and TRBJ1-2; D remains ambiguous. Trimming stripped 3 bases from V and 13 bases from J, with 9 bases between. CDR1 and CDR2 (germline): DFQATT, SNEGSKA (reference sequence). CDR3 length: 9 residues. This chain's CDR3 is CSASNGGTF. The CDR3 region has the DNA TGCAGTGCTAGTAACGGCGGCACCTTC.

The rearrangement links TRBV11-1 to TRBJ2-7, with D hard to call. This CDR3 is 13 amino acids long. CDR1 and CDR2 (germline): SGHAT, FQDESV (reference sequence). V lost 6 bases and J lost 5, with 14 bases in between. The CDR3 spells CASRGIGPNEQYF. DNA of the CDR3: TGTGCCAGCAGGGGTATTGGGCCGAACGAGCAGTACTTC.

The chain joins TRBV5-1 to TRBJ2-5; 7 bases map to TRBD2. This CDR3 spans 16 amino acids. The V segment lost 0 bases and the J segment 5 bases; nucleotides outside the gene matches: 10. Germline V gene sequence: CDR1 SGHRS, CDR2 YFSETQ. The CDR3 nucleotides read TGCGCCAGCAGCTTGGCCGATGGGGACTACTCCGAGACCCAGTACTTC. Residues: CASSLADGDYSETQYF.

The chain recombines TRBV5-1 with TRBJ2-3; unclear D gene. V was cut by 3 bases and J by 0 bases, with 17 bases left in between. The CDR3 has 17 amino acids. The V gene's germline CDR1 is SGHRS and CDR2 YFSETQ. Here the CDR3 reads CASSYLSPQSSTDTQYF. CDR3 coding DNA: TGCGCCAGCAGCTACTTATCCCCACAGTCTAGCACAGATACGCAGTATTTT.

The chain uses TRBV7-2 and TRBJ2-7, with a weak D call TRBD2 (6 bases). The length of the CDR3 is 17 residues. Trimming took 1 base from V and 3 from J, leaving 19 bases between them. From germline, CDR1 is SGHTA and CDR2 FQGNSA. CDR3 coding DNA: TGTGCCAGCAGCTTAGTATCCGGGAGTCTCACTTACTACGAGCAGTACTTC. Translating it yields CASSLVSGSLTYYEQYF.

CDR3: CASRPTTGNYGYTF. DNA for the CDR3: TGTGCCAGCAGACCCACGACAGGGAACTATGGCTACACCTTC. The genes are TRBV14 and TRBJ1-2; 7 bases are shared with TRBD1. The CDR3 consists of 14 residues. J was trimmed by 2 bases and V by 6 bases; bases with no gene match: 6. The V gene's germline CDR1 is SGHDN and CDR2 FVKESK.